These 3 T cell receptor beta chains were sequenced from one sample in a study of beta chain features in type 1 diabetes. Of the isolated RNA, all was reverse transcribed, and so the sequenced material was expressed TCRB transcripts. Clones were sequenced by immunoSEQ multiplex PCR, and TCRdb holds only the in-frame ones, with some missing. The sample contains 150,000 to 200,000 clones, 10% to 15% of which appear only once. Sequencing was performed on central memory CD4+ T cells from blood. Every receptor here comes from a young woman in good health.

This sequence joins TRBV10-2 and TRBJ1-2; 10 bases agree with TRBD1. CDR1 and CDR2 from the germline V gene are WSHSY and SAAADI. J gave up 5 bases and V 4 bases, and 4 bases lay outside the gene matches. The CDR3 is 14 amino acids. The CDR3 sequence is CASSGQGAGYGYTF. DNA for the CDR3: TGCGCCAGCAGTGGACAGGGGGCTGGGTATGGCTACACCTTC.

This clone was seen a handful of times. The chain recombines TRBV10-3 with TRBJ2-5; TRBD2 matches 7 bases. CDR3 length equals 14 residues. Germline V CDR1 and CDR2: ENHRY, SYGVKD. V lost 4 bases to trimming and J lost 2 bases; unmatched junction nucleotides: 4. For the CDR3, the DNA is TGTGCCATCAGTGCGGGGGGAGGACAAGAGACCCAGTACTTC. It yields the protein CAISAGGGQETQYF.

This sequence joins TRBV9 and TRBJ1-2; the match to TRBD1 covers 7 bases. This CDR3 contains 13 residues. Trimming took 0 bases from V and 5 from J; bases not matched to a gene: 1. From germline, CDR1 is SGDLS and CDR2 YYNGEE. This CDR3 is CASSVGQGYGYTF. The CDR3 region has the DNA TGTGCCAGCAGCGTAGGACAGGGTTATGGCTACACCTTC.